This T cell receptor beta chain was obtained from a study of blood T cell repertoires in COVID-19. Study-wide background: The analysed material was cDNA or gDNA that came from T cells, B-cell-depleted T cells, or PBMCs.

Per the original methods: Amplified reference gene primers provided the basis for estimating nucleated cell counts. Measured with immunoSEQ multiplex PCR; TCRdb has only the in-frame clones, and not every one. The V and J calls and clone size come from that table; D and trimming were worked out from the DNA. The table lists some 150,000 clones, roughly 86% of them singletons. CDR3 length equals 15 residues. Germline CDR1 and CDR2: MNHEY and SMNVEV (reference sequence). J was trimmed by 3 bases and V by 2 bases; bases with no gene match: 3. This clone was seen only once. The source material was peripheral blood. This rearrangement joins TRBV27 to TRBJ2-1; TRBD1 agrees at 8 bases. The clonotype comes from a human donor in a cohort sampled during active COVID-19. The CDR3 spells CASSLTGGIYNEQFF. The CDR3 DNA follows: TGTGCCAGCAGTTTAACAGGGGGGATCTACAATGAGCAGTTCTTC.